This T cell receptor (beta chain) emerged from a study of siplizumab effects on memory and regulatory T cells. Notes on the study in general: An assignable phenotype, naive or memory, was missing from roughly 80-95% of proliferating CD4+ or CD8+ clones.

Germline V lookup: CDR1 SGDLS, CDR2 YYNGEE. The CDR3 spans 16 residues. V was pared by 0 bases and J by 2 bases, with 5 bases of the junction left unmatched. Only in-frame clones appear in the TCRdb table, and some are missing; sequencing was by immunoSEQ multiplex PCR. The repertoire holds 60,000 or so clones, with 90% to 95% as singletons. On this clone: Its antigen is as yet unknown.

The sample was CD8+ T cells sorted from blood. The sequence was collected from a human donor in good health. The chain recombines TRBV9 with TRBJ2-7, with 10 positions matching TRBD2. The CDR3, as DNA: TGTGCCAGCAGCGTAGGCCCTAGCGGGGGAACCTACGAGCAGTACTTC. Protein: CASSVGPSGGTYEQYF.